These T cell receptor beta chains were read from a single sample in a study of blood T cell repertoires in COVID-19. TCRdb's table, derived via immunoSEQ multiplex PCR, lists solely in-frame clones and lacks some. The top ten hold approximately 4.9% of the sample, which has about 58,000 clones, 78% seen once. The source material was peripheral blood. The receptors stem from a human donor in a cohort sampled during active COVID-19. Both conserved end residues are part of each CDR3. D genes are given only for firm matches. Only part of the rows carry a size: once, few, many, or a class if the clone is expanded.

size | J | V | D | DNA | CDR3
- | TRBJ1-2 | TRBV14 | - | TGTGCCAGCAGCCCCCTTCGGGAATACTATGGCTACACCTTC | CASSPLREYYGYTF
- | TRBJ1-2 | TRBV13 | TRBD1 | TGTGCCAGCAGCTTAGGGACGGGACAGGGGGGCGGCTACACCTTC | CASSLGTGQGGGYTF
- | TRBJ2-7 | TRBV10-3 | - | TGTGCCATCAGTGATGCGTCTTTGCCCCGCGAGCAGTACTTC | CAISDASLPREQYF
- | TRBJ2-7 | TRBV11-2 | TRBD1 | TGTGCCAGCAGTACCCCGGGACAGGGGAGGGACGAGCAGTACTTC | CASSTPGQGRDEQYF
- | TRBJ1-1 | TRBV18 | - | TGTGCCAGCTCACCAGACAGGTACACTGAAGCTTTCTTT | CASSPDRYTEAFF
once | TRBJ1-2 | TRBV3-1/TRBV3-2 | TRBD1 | TGTGCCAGCAGCCATCCGGGACAGGGCTATGGCTACACCTTC | CASSHPGQGYGYTF
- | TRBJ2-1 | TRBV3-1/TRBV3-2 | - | TGTGCCAGCAGCCAAGATACCGCTGCGGAGCAGTTCTTC | CASSQDTAAEQFF
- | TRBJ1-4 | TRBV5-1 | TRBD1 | TGCGCCAGCAGCGAAGGGGACAGGGCAAATGAAAAACTGTTTTTT | CASSEGDRANEKLFF
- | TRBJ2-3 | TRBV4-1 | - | TGCGCCAGCAGCCAACCGGGACTTGGCGTGGGGTCAGATACGCAGTATTTT | CASSQPGLGVGSDTQYF
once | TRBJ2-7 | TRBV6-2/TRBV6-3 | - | TGTGCCAGCAGTTTCCCCTGGACAAATTTCTACGAGCAGTACTTC | CASSFPWTNFYEQYF
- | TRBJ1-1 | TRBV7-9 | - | TGTGCCAGCAGCTTAGCGCTTCGGGGTATGGGAGAAGCTTTCTTT | CASSLALRGMGEAFF
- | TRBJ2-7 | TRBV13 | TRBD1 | TGTGCCAGCAGCATTGGACAGGGTTACGAGCAGTACTTC | CASSIGQGYEQYF
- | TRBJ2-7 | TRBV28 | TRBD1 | TGTGCCAGTGAGGGGGCCACCTACGAGCAGTACTTC | CASEGATYEQYF
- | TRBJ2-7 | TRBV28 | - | TGTGCCAGCAGTTCCCCACAGTGGGGGCGCCACGAGCAGTACTTC | CASSSPQWGRHEQYF
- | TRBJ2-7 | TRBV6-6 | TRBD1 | TGTGCCAGCAGTTACGTTAGGACAGGGAGGTCCTACGAGCAGTACTTC | CASSYVRTGRSYEQYF
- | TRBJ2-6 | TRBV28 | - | TGTGCCAGCAGTTTCTCTGGGCATCCCGGTGGGGCCAACGTCCTGACTTTC | CASSFSGHPGGANVLTF
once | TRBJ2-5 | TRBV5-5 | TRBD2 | TGTGCCAGCAGCTCCCCACTAGCGGGGGGGGAAGAGACCCAGTACTTC | CASSSPLAGGEETQYF
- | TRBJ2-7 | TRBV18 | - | TGTGCCAGCTCACCGCGGGGACACGAGCAGTACTTC | CASSPRGHEQYF
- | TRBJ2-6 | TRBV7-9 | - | TGTGCCAGCAGCCATAGCCCCTACCGCTCTGGGGCCAACGTCCTGACTTTC | CASSHSPYRSGANVLTF
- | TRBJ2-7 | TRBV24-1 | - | TGTGCCACCAGTGACTCTGACAGCCACGAGCAGTACTTC | CATSDSDSHEQYF
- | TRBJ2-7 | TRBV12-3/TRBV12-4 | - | TGTGCCAGCAGTACCCGGGGCTCCTACGAGCAGTACTTC | CASSTRGSYEQYF
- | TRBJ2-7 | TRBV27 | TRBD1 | TGTGCCAGCAGGGACAGGGGGGGAGGGACCTACGAGCAGTACTTC | CASRDRGGGTYEQYF
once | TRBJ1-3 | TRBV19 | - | TGTGCCAGTAGGACCGAGGGCTCTGGAAACACCATATATTTT | CASRTEGSGNTIYF
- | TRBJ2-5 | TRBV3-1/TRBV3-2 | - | TGTGCCAGCAGCCCGGGGACTCGCGGGACCCAGTACTTC | CASSPGTRGTQYF
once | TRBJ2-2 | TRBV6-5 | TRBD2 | TGTGCCAGCTCCGCTCGAGCGGGAGTCACCGGGGAGCTGTTTTTT | CASSARAGVTGELFF
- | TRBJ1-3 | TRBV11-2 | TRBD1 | TGTGCCAGCAGTCGAGGACAGGGGGCAAATGGAAACACCATATATTTT | CASSRGQGANGNTIYF
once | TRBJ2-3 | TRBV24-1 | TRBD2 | TGTGCCACCAGTGAAACTAGCGGGAGGGCCTGGACGCAGTATTTT | CATSETSGRAWTQYF
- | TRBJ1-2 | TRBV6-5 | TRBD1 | TGTGCCAGCAGTTACTCCTGGACAGGGGGTAACTATGGCTACACCTTC | CASSYSWTGGNYGYTF
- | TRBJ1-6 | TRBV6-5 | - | TGTGCCAGCAGTTACGAGGGCGGGAATTCACCCCTCCACTTT | CASSYEGGNSPLHF
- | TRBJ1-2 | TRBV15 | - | TGTGCCACCAGCAGACCACAGGAGGCGGGGGGCTACACCTTC | CATSRPQEAGGYTF
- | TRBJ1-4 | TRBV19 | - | TGTGCCAGTAGTATAGAACCAGGCGCAACTAATGAAAAACTGTTTTTT | CASSIEPGATNEKLFF
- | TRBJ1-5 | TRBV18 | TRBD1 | TGTGCCAGCTCACCGACCCTGCAGGGGGCGATCCCTACGCCCCAGCATTTT | CASSPTLQGAIPTPQHF
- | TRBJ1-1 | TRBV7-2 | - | TGTGCCAGCAGCTTCTCCGGGAGCACTGAAGCTTTCTTT | CASSFSGSTEAFF
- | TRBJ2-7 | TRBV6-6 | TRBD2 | TGTGCCAGCAGTTACGGGGGGACTAGGGGGACCTACGAGCAGTACTTC | CASSYGGTRGTYEQYF
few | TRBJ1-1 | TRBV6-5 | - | TGTGCCAGCAAAATGGGGGGAAACACTGAAGCTTTCTTT | CASKMGGNTEAFF
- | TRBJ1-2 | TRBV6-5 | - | TGTGCCAGCAGTTACGGTTCATTTCAGGGCGGTGGCTACACCTTC | CASSYGSFQGGGYTF
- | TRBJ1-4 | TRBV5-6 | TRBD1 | TGTGCCAGCAGCTTGGTCGAGGGGGCGGATGAAAAACTGTTTTTT | CASSLVEGADEKLFF
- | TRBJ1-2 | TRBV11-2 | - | TGTGCCAGCAGCTTAGATAGATATGGCTACACCTTC | CASSLDRYGYTF
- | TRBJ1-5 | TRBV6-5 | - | TGTGCCAGCAGAGGACAGAACATCCGCAATCAGCCCCAGCATTTT | CASRGQNIRNQPQHF
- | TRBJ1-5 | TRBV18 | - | TGTGCCAGCTCACTTGCAGGGGGCAATCAGCCCCAGCATTTT | CASSLAGGNQPQHF
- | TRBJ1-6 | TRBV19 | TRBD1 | TGTGCCAGTAGCCGGAAGGTGACAGGGGTATCTCTCGGCTATAATTCACCCCTCCACTTT | CASSRKVTGVSLGYNSPLHF
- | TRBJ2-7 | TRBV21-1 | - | TGTGCCAGCAGCAAAGGACTAGCGGGAGGGCGTTCCTACGAGCAGTACTTC | CASSKGLAGGRSYEQYF
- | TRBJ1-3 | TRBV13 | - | TGTGCCAGCAGCTTAGAACTCTCTGGAAACACCATATATTTT | CASSLELSGNTIYF
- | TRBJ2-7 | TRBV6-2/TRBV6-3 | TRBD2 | TGTGCCAGCAGTTACCGGTTGGGGCGGGAGGGAAACGAAGCCTACGAGCAGTACTTC | CASSYRLGREGNEAYEQYF
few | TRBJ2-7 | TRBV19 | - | TGTGCCAGTAGTACTGGAGGGTTGTCCTACGAGCAGTACTTC | CASSTGGLSYEQYF
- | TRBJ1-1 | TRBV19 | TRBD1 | TGTGCCATTGGACAGGGAAACACTGAAGCTTTCTTT | CAIGQGNTEAFF
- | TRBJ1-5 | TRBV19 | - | TGTGCCAGTAGTGGTGGGCAGGGGATTGAGCCCCAGCATTTT | CASSGGQGIEPQHF
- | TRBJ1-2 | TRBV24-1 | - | TGTGCCAGTAGCGGGACTAACTATGGCTACACCTTC | CASSGTNYGYTF
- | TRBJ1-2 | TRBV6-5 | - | TGTGCCAGCAGTTTCGCCCGGCCGGGTGGCTACACCTTC | CASSFARPGGYTF